The clone carrying this T cell receptor (beta chain) is a singleton in its sample. The target antigen is unknown. This record comes from a study of cytotoxic CD8 clonotypes in ibrutinib-treated CLL. Study overall: The group held roughly twelve relapsed/refractory and under 16 treatment-naive patients, with roughly 17 IGHV unmutated. Sample averages reached 255,043 productive templates and over 85,000 productive rearrangements.

Study-level results: Clonality increased with ibrutinib response but returned toward baseline at progression. Against age-matched healthy donors, baseline clonality ran higher and tracked circulating CD8+ T-cell counts.

Produced via immunoSEQ multiplex PCR; TCRdb's table is partial and in-frame only. The data hold some 170,000 clones, with roughly 88% observed a single time. The CDR3 runs to 16 residues. V was cut by 3 bases and J by 4 bases, with 16 bases left in between. Germline V gene data show CDR1 as LNHDA and CDR2 as SQIVND (reference sequence). The TCR was taken from a human donor with chronic lymphocytic leukemia. The specimen comprised PBMCs, sampled at disease progression, from a patient treated with ibrutinib. The chain employs TRBV19 and TRBJ1-5; maybe TRBD1 (5 bases). The CDR3 loop is CASSMQGELWNQPQHF. Here the CDR3 DNA reads TGTGCCAGTAGTATGCAGGGAGAATTGTGGAATCAGCCCCAGCATTTT.